Sequencing of this TCR beta chain was carried out in a study of cytomegalovirus exposure and HLA in healthy donors. Overall study results and limits: Relative to the approximately 670-donor mean, N-insertions were reportedly fewer in an Asian-associated ancestry cluster in a later analysis. According to the study, around 150 TCR beta chains were cytomegalovirus-associated.

Every donor was a healthy person donating bone marrow. V was pared by 1 base and J by 10 bases, with 14 bases between. Germline-derived CDR1 and CDR2 are LNHDA and SQIVND (reference sequence). CDR3 size: 14 residues. With regard to this clone: Its antigen is undetermined.

The PCR used 60 Vbeta and 13 Jbeta primers. Using immunoSEQ multiplex PCR, the repertoire was profiled, and TCRdb retains in-frame clones only, with some absent. The data hold over 200,000 clones, with approximately 80% observed a single time. The receptor was isolated from a woman aged 35 to 49 in good health and CMV-seronegative. Material for sequencing was PBMCs. This chain links TRBV19 with TRBJ2-1; D is perhaps TRBD1 (5 bases). CDR3 protein: CASSIGSGFGEQFF. CDR3 nucleotide sequence: TGTGCCAGTAGTATAGGCTCAGGGTTCGGCGAGCAGTTCTTC.